Sequencing of this T cell receptor (beta chain) was carried out in a study of T cells in Graves' hyperthyroidism and ophthalmopathy. Details on this clonotype: A much larger clone sits a single nucleotide away, making a read error possible.

RNA transcripts gave rise to amplified TCR beta CDR3 regions. The TCR CDR3 first-round RT-PCR relied on the HTBI primer set. TCRdb fed the multiplex PCR reads into MiXCR, producing one record per CDR3 protein. The sample holds 700,000 or so distinct CDR3 sequences; about 16% are singletons and the top ten take around 8.1%. The CDR3 runs to 14 residues. Germline V lookup: CDR1 SGHNT, CDR2 YENEEA. The V and J ends lost 5 bases and 1 base respectively, with 8 bases between them. This sequence was found in a man between 18 and 29 years old with Graves' hyperthyroidism. The chain combines TRBV11-3 with TRBJ2-2; D remains ambiguous. The sequencing sample was made of blood. The CDR3 loop is CASSPTWNTGELFF. The CDR3 DNA reads TGTGCCAGCAGCCCTACCTGGAACACCGGGGAGCTGTTTTTT.